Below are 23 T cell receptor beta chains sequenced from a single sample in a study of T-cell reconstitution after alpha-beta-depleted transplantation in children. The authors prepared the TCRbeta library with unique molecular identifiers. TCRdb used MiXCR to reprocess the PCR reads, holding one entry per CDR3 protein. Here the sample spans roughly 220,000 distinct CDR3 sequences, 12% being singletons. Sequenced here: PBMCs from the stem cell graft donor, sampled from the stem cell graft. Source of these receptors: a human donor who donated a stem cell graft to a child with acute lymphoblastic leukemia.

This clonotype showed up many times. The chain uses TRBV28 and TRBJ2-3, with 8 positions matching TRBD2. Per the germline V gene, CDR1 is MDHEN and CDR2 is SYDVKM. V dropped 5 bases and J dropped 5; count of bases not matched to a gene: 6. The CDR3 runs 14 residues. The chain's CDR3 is CASSRAGDVDTQYF. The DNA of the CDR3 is TGTGCCAGCAGTCGAGCGGGAGATGTAGATACGCAGTATTTT.

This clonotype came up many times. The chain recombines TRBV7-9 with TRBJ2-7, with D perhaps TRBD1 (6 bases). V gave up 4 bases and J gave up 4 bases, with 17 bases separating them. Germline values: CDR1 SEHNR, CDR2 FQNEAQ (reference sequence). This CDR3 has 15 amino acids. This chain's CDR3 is CASSSDRLPGYEQYF. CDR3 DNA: TGTGCCAGCAGCTCGGACAGATTACCGGGTTACGAGCAGTACTTC.

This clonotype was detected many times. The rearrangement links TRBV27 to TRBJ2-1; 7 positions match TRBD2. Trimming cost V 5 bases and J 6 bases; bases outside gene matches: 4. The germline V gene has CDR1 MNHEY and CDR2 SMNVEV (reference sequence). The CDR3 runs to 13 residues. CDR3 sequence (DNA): TGTGCCAGCAGTCCCAGACTAGCCAATGAGCAGTTCTTC. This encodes CASSPRLANEQFF.

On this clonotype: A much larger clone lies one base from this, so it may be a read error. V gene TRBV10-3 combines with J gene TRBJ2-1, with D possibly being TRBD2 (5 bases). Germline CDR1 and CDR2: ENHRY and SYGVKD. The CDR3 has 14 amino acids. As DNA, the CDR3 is TGTGCCATCAGTGACAGCGGCTCCTACAATGGGCAGTTCTTC. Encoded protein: CAISDSGSYNGQFF.

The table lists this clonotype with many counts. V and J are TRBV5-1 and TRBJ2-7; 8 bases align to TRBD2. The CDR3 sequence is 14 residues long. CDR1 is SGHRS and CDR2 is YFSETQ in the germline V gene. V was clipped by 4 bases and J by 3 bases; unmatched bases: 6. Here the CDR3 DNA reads TGCGCCAGCAGCAACGGGAGGGCCATCTACGAGCAGTACTTC. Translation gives CASSNGRAIYEQYF. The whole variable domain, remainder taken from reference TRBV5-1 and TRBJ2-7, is KAGVTQTPRYLIKTRGQQVTLSCSPISGHRSVSWYQQTPGQGLQFLFEYFSETQRNKGNFPGRFSGRQFSNSRSEMNVSTLELGDSALYLCASSNGRAIYEQYFGPGTRLTVT.

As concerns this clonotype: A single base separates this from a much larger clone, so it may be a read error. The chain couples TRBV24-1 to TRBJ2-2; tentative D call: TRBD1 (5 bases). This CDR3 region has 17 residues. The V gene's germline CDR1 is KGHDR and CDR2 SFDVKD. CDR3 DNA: TGTGCCACCAGTGACCTTGAAGGGGATTGGAACGCCGGGGAGCTGTTTTTT. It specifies CATSDLEGDWNAGELFF.

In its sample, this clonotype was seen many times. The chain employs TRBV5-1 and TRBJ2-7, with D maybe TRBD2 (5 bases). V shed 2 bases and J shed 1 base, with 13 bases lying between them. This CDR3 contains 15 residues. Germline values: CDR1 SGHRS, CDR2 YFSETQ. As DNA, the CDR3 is TGCGCCAGCAGCTTATCCGGGATTGGGTCCTACGAGCAGTACTTC. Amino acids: CASSLSGIGSYEQYF.

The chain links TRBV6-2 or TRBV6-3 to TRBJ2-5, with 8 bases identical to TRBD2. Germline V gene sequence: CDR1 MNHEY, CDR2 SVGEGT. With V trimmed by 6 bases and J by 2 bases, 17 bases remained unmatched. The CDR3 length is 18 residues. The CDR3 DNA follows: TGTGCCAGCAGCCTAACCGCTCCTAGCGGGCGGGCTCAAGAGACCCAGTACTTC. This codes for CASSLTAPSGRAQETQYF.

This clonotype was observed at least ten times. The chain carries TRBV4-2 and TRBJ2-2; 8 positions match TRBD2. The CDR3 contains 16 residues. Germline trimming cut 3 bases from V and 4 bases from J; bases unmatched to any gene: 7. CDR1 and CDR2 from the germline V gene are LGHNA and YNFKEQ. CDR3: CASSQGLVQGTGELFF. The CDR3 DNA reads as TGTGCCAGCAGCCAGGGACTAGTCCAAGGCACCGGGGAGCTGTTTTTT.

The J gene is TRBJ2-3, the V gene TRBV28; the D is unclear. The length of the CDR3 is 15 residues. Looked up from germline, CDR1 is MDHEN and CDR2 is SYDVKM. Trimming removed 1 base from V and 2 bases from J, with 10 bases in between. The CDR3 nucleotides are TGTGCCAGCAGTTTATTTGGCGGCAACACAGATACGCAGTATTTT. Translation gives CASSLFGGNTDTQYF. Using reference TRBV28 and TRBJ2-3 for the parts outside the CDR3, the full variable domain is DVKVTQSSRYLVKRTGEKVFLECVQDMDHENMFWYRQDPGLGLRLIYFSYDVKMKEKGDIPEGYSVSREKKERFSLILESASTNQTSMYLCASSLFGGNTDTQYFGPGTRLTVL.

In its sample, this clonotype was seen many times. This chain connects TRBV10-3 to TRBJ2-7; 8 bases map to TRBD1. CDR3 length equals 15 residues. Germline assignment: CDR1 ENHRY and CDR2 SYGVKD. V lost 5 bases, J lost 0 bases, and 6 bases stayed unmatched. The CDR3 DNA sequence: TGTGCCATCAGTCAGACAGGGGTAAGCTCCTACGAGCAGTACTTC. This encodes CAISQTGVSSYEQYF.

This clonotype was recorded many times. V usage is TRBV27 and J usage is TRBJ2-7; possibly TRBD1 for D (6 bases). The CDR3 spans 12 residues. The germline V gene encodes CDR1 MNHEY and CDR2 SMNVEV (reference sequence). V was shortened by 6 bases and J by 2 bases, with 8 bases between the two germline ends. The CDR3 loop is CASSGDTYEQYF. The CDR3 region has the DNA TGTGCCAGCAGCGGGGACACCTACGAGCAGTACTTC.

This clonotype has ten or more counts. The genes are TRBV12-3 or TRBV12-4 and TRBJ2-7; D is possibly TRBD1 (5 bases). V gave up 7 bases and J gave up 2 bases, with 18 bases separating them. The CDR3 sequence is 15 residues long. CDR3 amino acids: CASTGRWGATYEQYF. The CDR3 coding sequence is TGTGCCAGCACCGGGCGTTGGGGCGCGACCTACGAGCAGTACTTC.

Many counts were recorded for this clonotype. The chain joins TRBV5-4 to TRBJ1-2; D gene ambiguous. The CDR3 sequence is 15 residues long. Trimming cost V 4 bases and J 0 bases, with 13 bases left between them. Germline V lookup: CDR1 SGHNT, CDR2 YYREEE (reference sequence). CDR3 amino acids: CASSPERGTNYGYTF. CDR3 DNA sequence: TGTGCCAGCAGCCCCGAGCGCGGCACTAACTATGGCTACACCTTC.

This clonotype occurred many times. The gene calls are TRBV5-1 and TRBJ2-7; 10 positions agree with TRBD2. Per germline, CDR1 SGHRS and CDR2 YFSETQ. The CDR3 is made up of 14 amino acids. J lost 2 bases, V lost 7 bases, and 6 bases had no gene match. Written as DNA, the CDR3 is TGCGCCAGCCGAGTAGCGGGAGGCCCCTACGAGCAGTACTTC. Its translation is CASRVAGGPYEQYF.

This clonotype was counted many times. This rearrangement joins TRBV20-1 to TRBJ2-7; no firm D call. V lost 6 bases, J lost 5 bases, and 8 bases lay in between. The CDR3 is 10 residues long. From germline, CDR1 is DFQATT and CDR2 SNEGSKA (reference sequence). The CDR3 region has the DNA TGCAGTGCAAATGATAACGAGCAGTACTTC. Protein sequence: CSANDNEQYF.

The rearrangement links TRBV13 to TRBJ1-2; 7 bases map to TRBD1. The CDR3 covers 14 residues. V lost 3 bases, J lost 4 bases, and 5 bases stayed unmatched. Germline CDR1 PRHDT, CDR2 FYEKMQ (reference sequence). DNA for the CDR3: TGTGCCAGCAGCTTTGGACAGGCGACCTATGGCTACACCTTC. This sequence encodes CASSFGQATYGYTF.

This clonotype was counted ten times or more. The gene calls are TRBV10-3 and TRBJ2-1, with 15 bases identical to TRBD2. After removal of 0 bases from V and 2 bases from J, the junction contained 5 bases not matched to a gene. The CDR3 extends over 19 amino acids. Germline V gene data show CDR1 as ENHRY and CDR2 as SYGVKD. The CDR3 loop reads CAISESGLAGGAPYNEQFF. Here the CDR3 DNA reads TGTGCCATCAGTGAGTCGGGACTAGCGGGAGGTGCCCCCTACAATGAGCAGTTCTTC.

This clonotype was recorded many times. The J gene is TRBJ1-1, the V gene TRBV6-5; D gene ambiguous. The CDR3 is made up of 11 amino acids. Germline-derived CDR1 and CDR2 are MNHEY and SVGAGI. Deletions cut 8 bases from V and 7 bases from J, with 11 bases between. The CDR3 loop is CASSRKGEAFF. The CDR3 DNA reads TGTGCCAGCTCCCGGAAGGGTGAAGCTTTCTTT.

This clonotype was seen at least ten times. The DNA of the CDR3 is TGTGCCAGCCCACCCGGGGCAGGGCGCACAGATACGCAGTATTTT. This translates into CASPPGAGRTDTQYF. The chain uses TRBV28 and TRBJ2-3; the D call may be TRBD1 or TRBD2 (5 bases each). The ends were cut back, 8 bases at V and 1 base at J, with 16 bases in the middle. The germline V gene encodes CDR1 MDHEN and CDR2 SYDVKM. CDR3 length: 15 residues.

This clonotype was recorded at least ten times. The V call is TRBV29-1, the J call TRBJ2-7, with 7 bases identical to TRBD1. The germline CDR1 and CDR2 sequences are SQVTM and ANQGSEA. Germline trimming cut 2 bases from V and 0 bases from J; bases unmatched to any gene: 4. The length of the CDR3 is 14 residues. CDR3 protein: CSVEKTGSSYEQYF. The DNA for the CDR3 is TGCAGCGTTGAAAAGACAGGGAGCTCCTACGAGCAGTACTTC.

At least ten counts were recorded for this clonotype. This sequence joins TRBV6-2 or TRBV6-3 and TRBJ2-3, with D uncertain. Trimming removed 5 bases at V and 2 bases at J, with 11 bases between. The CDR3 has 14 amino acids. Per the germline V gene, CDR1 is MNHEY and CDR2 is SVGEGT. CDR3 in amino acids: CASSPDGFTDTQYF. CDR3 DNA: TGTGCCAGCAGTCCTGATGGATTCACAGATACGCAGTATTTT.

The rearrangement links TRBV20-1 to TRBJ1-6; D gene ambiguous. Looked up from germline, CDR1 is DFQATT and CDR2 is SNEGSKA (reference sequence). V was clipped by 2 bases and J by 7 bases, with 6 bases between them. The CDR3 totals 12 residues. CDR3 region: CSARLPNSPLHF. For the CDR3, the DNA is TGCAGTGCTAGACTACCGAATTCACCCCTCCACTTT.